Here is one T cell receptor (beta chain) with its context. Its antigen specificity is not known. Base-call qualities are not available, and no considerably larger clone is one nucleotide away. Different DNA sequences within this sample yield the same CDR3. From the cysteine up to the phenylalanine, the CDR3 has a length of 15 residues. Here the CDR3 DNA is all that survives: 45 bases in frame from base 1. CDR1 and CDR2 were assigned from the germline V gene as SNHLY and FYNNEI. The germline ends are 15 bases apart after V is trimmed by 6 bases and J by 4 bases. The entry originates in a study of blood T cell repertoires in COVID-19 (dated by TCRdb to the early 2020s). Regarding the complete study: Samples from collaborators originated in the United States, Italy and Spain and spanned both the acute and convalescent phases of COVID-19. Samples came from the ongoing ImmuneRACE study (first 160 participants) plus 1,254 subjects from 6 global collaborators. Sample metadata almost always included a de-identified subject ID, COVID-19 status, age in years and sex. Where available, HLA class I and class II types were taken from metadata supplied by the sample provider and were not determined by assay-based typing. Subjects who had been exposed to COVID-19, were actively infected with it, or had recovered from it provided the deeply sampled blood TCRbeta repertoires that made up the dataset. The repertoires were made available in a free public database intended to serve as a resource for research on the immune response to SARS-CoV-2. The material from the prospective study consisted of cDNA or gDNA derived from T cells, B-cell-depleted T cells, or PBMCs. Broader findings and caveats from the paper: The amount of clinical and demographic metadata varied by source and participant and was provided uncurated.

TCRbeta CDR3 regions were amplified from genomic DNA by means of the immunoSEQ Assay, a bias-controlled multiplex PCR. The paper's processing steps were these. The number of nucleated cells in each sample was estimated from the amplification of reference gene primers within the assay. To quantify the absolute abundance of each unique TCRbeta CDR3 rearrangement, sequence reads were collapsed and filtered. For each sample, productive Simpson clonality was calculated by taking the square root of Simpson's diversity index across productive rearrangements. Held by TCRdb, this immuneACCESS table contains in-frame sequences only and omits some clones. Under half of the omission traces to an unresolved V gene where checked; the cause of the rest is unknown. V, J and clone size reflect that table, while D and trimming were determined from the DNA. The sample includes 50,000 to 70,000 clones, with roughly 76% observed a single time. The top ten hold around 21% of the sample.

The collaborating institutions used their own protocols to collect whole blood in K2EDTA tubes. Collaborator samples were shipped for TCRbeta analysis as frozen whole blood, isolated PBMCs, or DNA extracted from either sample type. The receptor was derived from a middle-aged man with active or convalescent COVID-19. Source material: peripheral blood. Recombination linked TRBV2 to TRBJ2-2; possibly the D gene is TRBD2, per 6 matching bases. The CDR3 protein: CASRDTSFGTGELFF. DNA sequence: TGTGCCAGCAGAGACACTAGCTTCGGCACCGGGGAGCTGTTTTTT. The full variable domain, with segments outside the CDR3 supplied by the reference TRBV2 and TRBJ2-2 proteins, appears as EPEVTQTPSHQVTQMGQEVILRCVPISNHLYFYWYRQILGQKVEFLVSFYNNEISEKSEIFDDQFSVERPDGSNFTLKIRSTKLEDSAMYFCASRDTSFGTGELFFGEGSRLTVL.